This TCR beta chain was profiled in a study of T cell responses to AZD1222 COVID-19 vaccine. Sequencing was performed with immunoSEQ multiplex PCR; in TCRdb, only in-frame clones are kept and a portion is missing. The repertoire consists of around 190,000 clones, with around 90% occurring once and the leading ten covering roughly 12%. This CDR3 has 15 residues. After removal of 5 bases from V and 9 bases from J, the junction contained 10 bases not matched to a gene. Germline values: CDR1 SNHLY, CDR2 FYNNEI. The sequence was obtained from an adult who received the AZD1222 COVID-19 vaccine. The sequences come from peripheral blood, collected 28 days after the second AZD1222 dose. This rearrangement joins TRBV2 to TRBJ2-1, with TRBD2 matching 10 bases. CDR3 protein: CASSPSGTSVGEQFF. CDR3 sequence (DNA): TGTGCCAGCAGTCCGTCCGGGACTAGCGTAGGTGAGCAGTTCTTC.